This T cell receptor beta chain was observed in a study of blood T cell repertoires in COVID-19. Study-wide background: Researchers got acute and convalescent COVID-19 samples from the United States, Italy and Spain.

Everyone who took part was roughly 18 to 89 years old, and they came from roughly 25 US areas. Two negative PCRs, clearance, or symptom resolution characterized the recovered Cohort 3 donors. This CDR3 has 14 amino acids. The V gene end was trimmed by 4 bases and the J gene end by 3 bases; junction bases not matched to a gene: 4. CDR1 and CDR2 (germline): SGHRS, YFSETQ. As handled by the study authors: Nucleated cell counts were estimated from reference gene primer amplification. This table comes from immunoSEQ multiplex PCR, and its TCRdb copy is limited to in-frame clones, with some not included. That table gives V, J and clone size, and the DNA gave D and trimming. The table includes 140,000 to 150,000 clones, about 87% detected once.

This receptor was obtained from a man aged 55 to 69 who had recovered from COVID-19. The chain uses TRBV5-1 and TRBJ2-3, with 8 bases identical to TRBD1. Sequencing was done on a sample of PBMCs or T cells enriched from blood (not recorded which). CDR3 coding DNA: TGCGCCAGCAGCCCAAGACAGGGGACAGATACGCAGTATTTT. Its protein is CASSPRQGTDTQYF.